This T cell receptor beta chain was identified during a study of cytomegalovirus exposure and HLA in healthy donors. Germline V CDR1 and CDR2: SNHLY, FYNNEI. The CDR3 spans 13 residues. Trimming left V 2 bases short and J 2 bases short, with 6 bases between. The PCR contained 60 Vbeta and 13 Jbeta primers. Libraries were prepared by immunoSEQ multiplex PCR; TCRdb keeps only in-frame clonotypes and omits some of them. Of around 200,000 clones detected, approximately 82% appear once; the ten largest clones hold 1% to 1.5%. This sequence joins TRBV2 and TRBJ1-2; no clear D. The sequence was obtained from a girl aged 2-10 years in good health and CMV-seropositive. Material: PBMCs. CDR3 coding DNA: TGTGCCAGCAGTGAATCCTTGAACTATGGCTACACCTTC. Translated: CASSESLNYGYTF.